A single sample gave rise to the 24 T cell receptor beta chains below, sequenced in a study of Tregs in tolerant kidney transplant recipients. The protocol was immunoSEQ multiplex PCR, while the TCRdb copy is restricted to in-frame clones and leaves out a portion. Among approximately 98,000 clones listed, around 91% were seen once. Sequencing used CD4+ T cells from blood, obtained before the transplant. Receptor source: a human donor who received a combined kidney and bone marrow transplant.

This clone appeared once. The CDR3: CASSERPGGPFETQYF. The CDR3 DNA reads as TGTGCCAGCAGTGAACGGCCAGGGGGCCCCTTTGAGACCCAGTACTTC. The gene calls are TRBV6-1 and TRBJ2-5, with 8 bases aligning to TRBD1. This CDR3 contains 16 residues. V shed 2 bases and J 5 bases; nucleotides not matched to a gene: 10. Germline values: CDR1 MNHNS, CDR2 SASEGT.

J is TRBJ2-1 and V is TRBV19; 14 bases agree with TRBD2. Germline values: CDR1 LNHDA, CDR2 SQIVND (reference sequence). The ends lost 4 bases at V and 7 bases at J; junction bases unmatched: 12. The CDR3 sequence is 18 residues long. Here the CDR3 DNA reads TGTGCCAGTAGTAGGGAGGGACTAGCGGGGGTTTTAGGGAATGAGCAGTTCTTC. It specifies CASSREGLAGVLGNEQFF.

The chain has TRBV19 and TRBJ2-7; 7 bases agree with TRBD2. The V segment lost 3 bases and the J segment 6 bases; nucleotides outside the gene matches: 8. The CDR3 loop spans 14 amino acids. CDR1 is LNHDA, CDR2 SQIVND, per germline (reference sequence). In DNA, the CDR3 is TGTGCCAGTAGTATGAGGCGGGAGTCGGTCGAGCAGTACTTC. Its translation is CASSMRRESVEQYF.

The rearrangement joins TRBV6-4 to TRBJ2-1; the match to TRBD2 covers 7 bases. Trimming cost V 2 bases and J 5 bases; bases outside gene matches: 6. Germline lookup yields CDR1 MRHNA and CDR2 SNTAGT. This CDR3 has 15 residues. CDR3 DNA: TGTGCCAGCAGTGACGGGAGGGCCTGGAACAATGAGCAGTTCTTC. It codes for CASSDGRAWNNEQFF.

This chain links TRBV19 with TRBJ1-2; TRBD1 agrees at 9 bases. From germline, CDR1 is LNHDA and CDR2 SQIVND (reference sequence). This CDR3 region has 14 residues. The trim removed 6 bases at V and 4 bases at J, leaving 6 bases unmatched. CDR3 sequence reads: CASSDPGQGYGYTF. CDR3 coding DNA: TGTGCCAGTAGCGACCCGGGACAGGGCTATGGCTACACCTTC.

The V gene is TRBV11-2, the J gene TRBJ2-3; the match to TRBD2 covers 7 bases. The junction had 8 bases not matched to a gene; V was cut back by 4 bases and J by 4 bases. The germline gives CDR1 SGHAT, CDR2 FQNNGV. The CDR3 sequence is 15 residues long. The CDR3 DNA follows: TGTGCCAGCAGCTCTCCTTCGGGGGGTGCAGATACGCAGTATTTT. This sequence encodes CASSSPSGGADTQYF.

The rearrangement links TRBV28 to TRBJ2-7; 7 nucleotides align to TRBD1. The germline CDR1 and CDR2 sequences are MDHEN and SYDVKM. The CDR3 is 14 amino acids. Trimming took 8 bases from V and 6 from J; bases not matched to a gene: 13. CDR3 in amino acids: CASRSGTALVEQYF. CDR3 in DNA: TGTGCCAGCCGATCCGGGACAGCCTTGGTCGAGCAGTACTTC.

The gene calls are TRBV30 and TRBJ2-1, with D maybe TRBD2 (6 bases). This CDR3 contains 13 residues. Trimming shortened V by 3 bases and J by 6 bases, and 12 bases separated the two germline ends. Germline V gives CDR1 GTSNPN, CDR2 SVGIG (reference sequence). CDR3 in amino acids: CAWRAGGVNEQFF. The CDR3 DNA reads TGTGCCTGGAGAGCGGGCGGGGTCAATGAGCAGTTCTTC.

The chain combines TRBV10-1 with TRBJ2-2; 7 bases align to TRBD1. The CDR3 has 13 residues. The germline CDR1 and CDR2 sequences are WNHNN and SYGVQD (reference sequence). CDR3 nucleotides: TGCGCGATGGAACCCAGGGGGACCGGGGAGCTGTTTTTT. Its translation is CAMEPRGTGELFF.

The gene calls are TRBV5-4 and TRBJ2-7; D might be TRBD1 (7 bases). Trimming left V 2 bases short and J 4 bases short, with 10 bases between. Germline-derived CDR1 and CDR2 are SGHNT and YYREEE (reference sequence). The CDR3 has 13 amino acids. The DNA for the CDR3 is TGTGCCAGCAGCTTACAGGGGAGGTACGAGCAGTACTTC. It encodes CASSLQGRYEQYF.

The chain employs TRBV2 and TRBJ1-1; D gene uncertain. Germline V lookup: CDR1 SNHLY, CDR2 FYNNEI. This CDR3 is built from 14 residues. V lost 6 bases and J 1 base, leaving 12 bases between the germline ends. CDR3 coding DNA: TGTGCCAGCAGCCGCAGGATTTCGAACACTGAAGCTTTCTTT. Its protein product is CASSRRISNTEAFF.

The chain links TRBV28 to TRBJ2-7; D call uncertain. CDR1 is MDHEN, CDR2 SYDVKM, per germline. Trimming stripped 5 bases from V and 0 bases from J, with 5 bases between. The length of the CDR3 is 12 residues. Here the CDR3 reads CASSADSYEQYF. The CDR3 DNA reads TGTGCCAGCAGTGCAGACTCCTACGAGCAGTACTTC.

The V call is TRBV20-1, the J call TRBJ1-3, with D perhaps TRBD1 (5 bases). This CDR3 has 10 residues. The V gene lost 5 bases and the J gene lost 11 bases, with 10 bases spanning the gap. Looked up from germline, CDR1 is DFQATT and CDR2 is SNEGSKA (reference sequence). CDR3 sequence reads: CSAAGFSIYF. As DNA, the CDR3 is TGCAGTGCTGCAGGGTTCTCCATATATTTT.

This CDR3 is CASSIVGLGGNEQFF. In DNA form, the CDR3 reads TGTGCCAGTAGTATAGTGGGGCTAGGGGGCAATGAGCAGTTCTTC. The chain uses TRBV19 and TRBJ2-1, with a weak D call TRBD1 (6 bases). V was pared by 1 base and J by 6 bases, with 13 bases between. Germline loops: CDR1 LNHDA, CDR2 SQIVND (reference sequence). The CDR3 sequence is 15 residues long.

The rearrangement links TRBV6-6 to TRBJ2-3, with 7 bases that match TRBD1. Germline assignment: CDR1 MNHNY and CDR2 SVGAGI (reference sequence). The CDR3 totals 15 residues. The ends lost 0 bases at V and 6 bases at J; junction bases unmatched: 6. The CDR3 region has the DNA TGTGCCAGCAGTTACTCACAGGGGTCATTGGATACGCAGTATTTT. Protein sequence: CASSYSQGSLDTQYF.

This chain links TRBV9 with TRBJ2-7; TRBD1 agrees at 8 bases. V lost 0 bases and J lost 5; bases outside the gene matches: 4. CDR1 and CDR2 (germline): SGDLS, YYNGEE. There are 14 residues in the CDR3. The CDR3 spells CASSVAYRGNEQYF. The CDR3 region has the DNA TGTGCCAGCAGCGTAGCATACAGGGGGAACGAGCAGTACTTC.

The rearrangement joins TRBV15 to TRBJ2-1; 7 bases align to TRBD1. Germline V gene lookup returns CDR1 LNHNV and CDR2 YYDKDF (reference sequence). The CDR3 is made up of 14 amino acids. J gave up 7 bases and V 4 bases, and 7 bases lay outside the gene matches. CDR3 region: CATSNDRALNEQFF. The CDR3 nucleotides read TGTGCCACCAGCAATGACAGGGCGTTGAATGAGCAGTTCTTC.

The V and J genes are TRBV2 and TRBJ1-3; 7 bases align to TRBD1. This CDR3 spans 16 amino acids. Germline assignment: CDR1 SNHLY and CDR2 FYNNEI. Trimming removed 5 bases from V and 0 bases from J; junction bases left unmatched: 7. The CDR3 DNA reads as TGTGCCAGCAGTAGACAGGGCTTTTCCTCTGGAAACACCATATATTTT. It encodes CASSRQGFSSGNTIYF.

The sample holds one count of this clone. The gene calls are TRBV15 and TRBJ2-1; 8 bases are shared with TRBD2. The CDR3 totals 16 residues. The germline CDR1 and CDR2 sequences are LNHNV and YYDKDF (reference sequence). V was clipped by 4 bases and J by 4 bases; unmatched bases: 9. CDR3 bases: TGTGCCACCAGCACTCCTCGGGGGGGGTCATACAATGAGCAGTTCTTC. Translation gives CATSTPRGGSYNEQFF.

V usage is TRBV6-6 and J usage is TRBJ1-1, with D possibly being TRBD1 (5 bases). Germline V CDR1 and CDR2: MNHNY, SVGAGI (reference sequence). Trimming stripped 4 bases from V and 0 bases from J, with 12 bases between. CDR3 length equals 15 residues. The CDR3 reads CASSLQTALNTEAFF. The CDR3 region has the DNA TGTGCCAGCAGTTTACAGACAGCGCTGAACACTGAAGCTTTCTTT.

The genes are TRBV5-1 and TRBJ1-4; 7 positions match TRBD1. Germline V gene data show CDR1 as SGHRS and CDR2 as YFSETQ. The junction had 5 bases not matched to a gene; V was cut back by 4 bases and J by 5 bases. This CDR3 is built from 14 residues. The CDR3 reads CASSPRGKNEKLFF. DNA for the CDR3: TGCGCCAGCAGCCCCAGGGGGAAGAATGAAAAACTGTTTTTT.

The V and J genes are TRBV18 and TRBJ1-2; D is ambiguous. The germline V gene has CDR1 KGHSH and CDR2 LQKENI. The CDR3 runs 13 residues. Trimming removed 6 bases at V and 6 bases at J, with 14 bases between. The CDR3 DNA follows: TGTGCCAGCTCCAGCGGGTTCGGGGATGGCTACACCTTC. As protein: CASSSGFGDGYTF.

The chain carries TRBV9 and TRBJ2-3; 12 bases agree with TRBD2. The CDR3 contains 16 residues. After removal of 0 bases from V and 7 bases from J, the junction contained 6 bases not matched to a gene. Germline CDR1 and CDR2: SGDLS and YYNGEE. DNA for the CDR3: TGTGCCAGCAGCGTAGGCTCTAGCGGGGGGGGAAATACGCAGTATTTT. Its translation is CASSVGSSGGGNTQYF.

As to this clone: The same CDR3 is also encoded by other DNA sequences in this sample. V usage is TRBV9 and J usage is TRBJ2-7; D is unresolved. Germline V gene data show CDR1 as SGDLS and CDR2 as YYNGEE. The CDR3 loop spans 11 amino acids. V dropped 3 bases and J dropped 3 bases, with 4 bases sitting between them. CDR3 loop: CASSAGYEQYF. The CDR3 DNA follows: TGTGCCAGCAGCGCCGGCTACGAGCAGTACTTC.